Below, one T cell receptor (beta chain) is given with its context. The antigen this receptor binds is unknown. Within one base of it there is no much larger clone, and no base qualities were kept. Based on the germline V gene, the CDR1 and CDR2 sequences are MNHEY and SVGAGI. From cysteine to phenylalanine, the CDR3 is 16 amino acids long. Only CDR3 DNA remains: 48 bases, in frame from the first base. After removal of 2 bases from V and 0 bases from J, the junction retains 6 bases not matched to a gene. The receptor library was made with the immunoSEQ multiplex PCR assay. In TCRdb, the immuneACCESS table is reduced to in-frame sequences with V and J assigned. These tables do not hold every clone; where another copy was compared, an unresolved V gene accounts for under half, and the others remain unexplained. For this sample the table gives about 93,000 clones, of which roughly 88% were detected only once. The ten largest clones add up to 4.5% to 5% of the sample.

In this study, focal radiation therapy paired with CTLA-4 blockade (ipilimumab) was tested in patients who had chemo-refractory metastatic non-small-cell lung cancer. This entry is derived from a study of radiotherapy plus CTLA-4 blockade in lung cancer (dated by TCRdb to the late 2010s). General notes on the study: Objective responses occurred in about 20% of enrolled patients, and over 30% achieved disease control.

Findings and caveats that apply to the study as a whole: The strongest predictors of response, as reported, were early dynamic changes in blood T cell clones along with a rise in serum interferon-beta after radiation. After treatment with radiotherapy and ipilimumab, TCR clones that originated in tumors expanded in peripheral blood.

The chain is assembled from TRBV6-5 and TRBJ1-2; 7 central nucleotides agree with TRBD1. This clonotype originated in a human donor with non-small cell lung cancer that progressed on radiotherapy plus ipilimumab. The sequencing here drew on peripheral blood, taken from a patient treated with radiotherapy plus ipilimumab. The CDR3 is CASSYKGAAPNYGYTF. The DNA sequence is given as TGTGCCAGCAGTTACAAGGGGGCGGCCCCTAACTATGGCTACACCTTC.